The entry below describes one T cell receptor (beta chain). Its specific antigen is unknown. It has no much larger one-base neighbor in the sample; base qualities were not kept. The CDR3 covers 14 residues, taking in both the cysteine and the phenylalanine. Only the CDR3 region is kept as DNA, spanning 42 bases read in frame from base 1. CDR1 and CDR2 (SGHVS, FQNEAQ) derive from the germline V gene. V is cut by 5 bases and J by 6 bases, and the space between the germline ends is 17 bases. The data are from a study of cytomegalovirus exposure and HLA in healthy donors (dated by TCRdb to about 2017). Background on the whole study: An earlier analysis of some 600 of the donors reported 276 Gb of sequence data and roughly 120 million unique TCR beta sequences obtained from 150 million to 200 million T cells. A later genetic analysis took genome-wide SNP genotypes for about 55% of the 666 donors and used that subset as a discovery cohort. The aim of the study was to test whether cataloging public T cell receptors could identify signatures of past pathogen exposure. Across 398 genotyped donors of the cohort, an average of about 250,000 unique TCR beta nucleotide sequences per donor were sequenced, and around 19% of those sequences were non-productive. Along with the roughly 710-subject first cohort, a separate validation cohort of about 110 different subjects was used. An earlier analysis of fewer than 750 of the donors used high-throughput TCR beta sequencing to judge whether each TCR beta V gene segment behaved as functional or pseudogenic. All discovery cohort repertoires had been generated on a single sequencing platform. An early release covering 500 to 750 HLA-typed donors comprised approximately 300 gigabases of sequencing data and 65 million to 100 million unique TCR sequences. The study combined high-throughput TCR immunosequencing, statistical association of individual TCRs with disease status, and machine learning to predict cytomegalovirus infection status. The later analysis used no new phenotypic data to find candidate immune exposures, relying instead on TCR beta sequences and their occurrence across donors. Donor age, sex, ethnicity and CMV serostatus were compiled alongside the repertoire data. Of the approximately 400 genotyped donors, 65% to 90% fell in the genetic ancestry cluster associated with self-reported Caucasian donors. HLA typing covered class I and class II loci at four-digit resolution. A later analysis re-analyzed previously published TCR beta repertoires from 666 donors and added high-resolution HLA genotyping to study TCR occurrence patterns. Four to six DR-DQ haplotypes were handled as single units for association and clustering because linkage in the cohort was strong. The study used immunosequencing to profile the T cell repertoires of under 700 subjects and linked those repertoires to cytomegalovirus serostatus. The number of donors typed differed by locus, with roughly 629-640 for A, B, C, DRB1 and DQB1, roughly 520 for DQA1, approximately 570 for DPA1, and some 440 for DPB1.

To prepare the library, the immunoSEQ multiplex PCR assay was applied. For the multiplex PCR, a mixture combining 60 forward primers for TCR Vbeta segments and 13 reverse primers for TCR Jbeta segments was used. The CDR3 region of rearranged TCR beta genes was amplified from genomic DNA by a multiplex PCR assay. The amplified TCR beta libraries were sequenced on the Illumina HiSeq System as 87-base-pair reads. The source study handled its data this way. In a later analysis, roughly 80 million unique TCR beta chains were counted across the approximately 620 repertoires, and roughly 11 million of these chains were shared by at least two donors. A nearest-neighbor algorithm error-corrected the raw reads and collapsed the reads into unique sequences, merging closely related sequences to remove PCR and sequencing errors. Alignment of CDR3 sequences to IMGT reference sequences was used to assign V, D and J gene segments. Each retained sequence needed at least a six-nucleotide match to both a V gene segment and a J gene segment. A rearrangement counted as productive if the CDR3 had no stop codons and remained in frame with V and J, and every other rearrangement counted as non-productive. Following IMGT convention, CDR3 was defined as the stretch from the second conserved V-encoded cysteine up to the conserved J-encoded phenylalanine. The earlier analysis of roughly 590 of the donors excluded any sequence lacking an unambiguous match to a single V gene segment. In an earlier analysis of roughly 600 of the donors, a V segment was called functional when productive rearrangements were above 56.7%, and segregating when the standard deviation between donors exceeded 5%. To diagnose cytomegalovirus status from the catalog of TCR beta chain sequences, a statistical classification framework was built. V and J gene assignment, in a later analysis, came from comparing TCR nucleotide sequences with IMGT/GENE-DB human TR gene sequences. Using the TCRdist pipeline, a later analysis assigned CDR3 sequences along with most-parsimonious VDJ recombination scenarios. In a later analysis, every TCR beta chain was defined by the combination of its CDR3 amino acid sequence and its V-gene family, and reads without a unique V-gene family were dropped. In a later analysis, 450 to 600 highly shared, low-generation-probability nucleotide sequences were removed to address suspected cross-contamination and a sequencing artifact. In a later analysis, a clonal expansion index for each public chain was calculated from normalized within-repertoire ranks of inferred template counts. In a later analysis, generation probabilities were computed with a VDJ recombination model fitted to out-of-frame rearrangements, and the resulting probabilities were checked against IGoR. Hypergeometric tests were used in a later analysis to score TCR-TCR, TCR-HLA and TCR-CMV co-occurrence, with a repertoire-size bias correction applied to the TCR pairs. A later analysis estimated false discovery rates by permuting HLA or CMV assignments 20 times. In a later analysis, co-occurring TCRs were grouped with DBSCAN, and TCRdist sequence similarity was added when clustering was performed within HLA-allele-positive subsets. Co-occurrence clustering excluded repertoires with fewer than 30,000 or more than 120,000 public chains, plus five with anomalous nucleotide sharing. TCRdb's version of the immuneACCESS table is confined to in-frame rearrangements and falls short of the full clone set. An unresolved V gene accounts for under half of the shortfall where checked; the remainder is of unknown origin. That table supplies the V and J calls and clone size; D and trimming were determined from the DNA. The sample includes more than 75,000 clones, with around 80% observed a single time. Over 2% of the sample rests with the top ten.

The cohort comprised 666 healthy bone marrow donors. At the time of sampling, every cohort member was nominally healthy, though immune exposures that went unrecorded were likely present. The donor was CMV seronegative and was included in the group of under 450 seronegative cohort members. A peripheral blood sample was provided by each donor, and peripheral blood mononuclear cells were used for TCR beta sequencing. Genomic DNA extraction from the blood cell samples was performed with the Qiagen DNeasy Blood Extraction Kit. What the research found in general, with its limitations: A later analysis found that TCR association rates varied across HLA loci, with DRB1 alleles showing the most associated TCRs and HLA-C alleles the fewest. A few of the identified cytomegalovirus-associated TCR beta chains were confirmed in vitro to be specific for cytomegalovirus antigens. Strong co-occurrence of HLA alleles, especially DR and DQ, made assigning TCR associations to individual alleles difficult. According to the authors, the approach could potentially be generalized to other disease states and immunological phenotypes. An earlier analysis of several hundred of the donors showed that most TCR beta V segments appeared in productive rearrangements either about 90% or about 30% of the time, which broadly matched IMGT annotations. Most CMV-associated TCR beta chains appeared to be HLA-restricted in a later analysis, and the HLA associations seemed to be driven largely by CMV exposure. The cohort was sequenced for TCR beta chains only, and without alpha or paired-chain data the features that could be detected were limited. The classifier was reported to diagnose cytomegalovirus status with high specificity and sensitivity in both the original cohort and the validation cohort. Compared with equally common non-associated chains, HLA-associated TCR beta chains in a later analysis were more clonally expanded and had lower generation probabilities. A later genetic analysis associated a missense DCLRE1C variant with V-gene and J-gene trimming of TCR beta chains, and an independent cohort replicated the association. Compared with the roughly 670-donor mean, donors in an Asian-associated ancestry cluster had fewer N-insertions in productive TCRs, according to a later genetic analysis. Some IMGT-functional V segments, including TRBV6-2 and TRBV6-3, could not be told apart with the 87-base-pair reads, so those segments were excluded. Across donors, most TCR sequences were observed very rarely, whereas some public TCRs were present in many individuals. A group of highly shared sequence variants was considered likely to be a technical artifact of the sequencing pipeline. A further reported finding was that TCR beta sequences accurately predicted the HLA-A and HLA-B alleles for most subjects in the first cohort. HLA typing was unavailable for some donors at each locus, so association tests used only the typed subset. Immune exposure information for the cohort was limited to CMV serostatus. Roughly uniform sequencing depth across donors was assumed in presence/absence analyses, although this assumption may not hold. In a later analysis, several top co-occurrence clusters were reported to appear linked to parvovirus B19, influenza, CMV and Epstein-Barr virus. The study gave a list of under 200 TCR beta chains associated with cytomegalovirus. Because counts were too low, about 18 rarely observed V segments, including chromosome 9 orphons, were excluded from the earlier analysis of around 640 of the donors. Correlated functional status among segregating V segments might be attributable to linkage disequilibrium, but an unknown experimental factor could not be ruled out. A later analysis associated 16,951 TCR beta sequences with specific HLA alleles at a false discovery rate of 0.05.

The sample was PBMCs. The rearranged chain carries TRBV7-8 and TRBJ2-7, with no reliable assignment of the D segment. This receptor was obtained from a man aged 30 to 45 in good health and CMV-seronegative. The CDR3 has the sequence CASSIRPAGIEQYF. The nucleotide sequence is TGTGCCAGCAGCATACGCCCCGCAGGCATCGAGCAGTACTTC.